These 3 T cell receptor beta chains originate from one sample sequenced in a study of CD8+ T cells in alopecia areata. Extraction and reverse transcription of RNA yielded cDNA as the sequencing template. The data were produced by immunoSEQ multiplex PCR, yet TCRdb's version contains in-frame clones alone and is incomplete. The data list around 100,000 clones, none observed once; roughly a fifth falls to the top ten. Sequencing was performed on lesional skin. The receptor set was obtained from a C3H/HeJ mouse with alopecia areata. Strain haplotype at MHC: H2-k.

To note about this clone: Mouse germline and gene names are used. The DNA ends 4 residues before the CDR3 does, and the rest of the CDR3 is filled in from the germline J gene. The chain employs TRBV19 and TRBJ2-3; 9 bases are a match to TRBD1. CDR1 and CDR2 from the germline V gene are FNHDT and SITEND (reference sequence). The CDR3 loop spans 15 amino acids. V lost 1 base, J lost 3 bases, and 3 bases stayed unmatched. The CDR3 sequence is CASSINRGRAETLYF. The part of the CDR3 DNA that was read is TGTGCCAGCAGTATAAACAGGGGGCGCGCAGAA.

As to this clone: The protein in this entry is translated from the DNA; at residue 9 it differs from the protein listed in TCRdb. The germline and genes are mouse ones. The CDR3 end lies 3 residues beyond the end of the read and is filled in from the germline J gene. The J gene is TRBJ1-3, the V gene TRBV19; no clear D. CDR3 size: 12 residues. V was clipped by 9 bases and J by 0 bases, with 7 bases between them. CDR1 is FNHDT, CDR2 SITEND, per germline (reference sequence). CDR3 amino acids: CATTLSGNTLYF. CDR3 bases read: TGTGCCACGACACTTTCTGGAAATACG.

There are a few counts of this clone. Gene names and germline refer to mouse. The read is 4 residues too short to cover the CDR3 end, so that end is filled in from the germline J gene. The J gene is TRBJ1-4, the V gene TRBV19; 11 nucleotides agree with TRBD1. This CDR3 is 16 amino acids long. The J segment lost 1 base and the V segment lost 2 bases, leaving 1 base of the junction unmatched. The V gene's germline CDR1 is FNHDT and CDR2 SITEND (reference sequence). CDR3 sequence reads: CASSMGQGDSNERLFF. The DNA read from the CDR3 is TGTGCCAGCAGTATGGGACAGGGGGATTCCAACGAA.